These 16 T cell receptor beta chains came from one sample sequenced in a study of CD8+CD57+ T cells in acquired aplastic anemia. Before being chosen for sequencing, patients had shown CD8+CD57+ cell expansion by flow cytometry. Researchers used genomic DNA as the template to profile TCR beta VDJ and CDR3. TCRdb re-analysed the reads in MiXCR, keeping a single row per CDR3 protein. The sample holds 250,000 to 350,000 distinct CDR3 sequences, approximately 60% seen once. The sequencing sample was made of sorted CD4+, CD8+, or CD8+CD57+ T cells (not recorded which) from PBMCs. These receptors were obtained from a human donor with aplastic anemia.

The V and J genes are TRBV5-1 and TRBJ1-2; 10 bases map to TRBD1. The CDR3 is 16 residues long. In germline, CDR1 is SGHRS, CDR2 YFSETQ. Trimming took 0 bases from V and 2 from J; bases not matched to a gene: 4. The CDR3 DNA follows: TGCGCCAGCAGCTTGGCCGGGACAGGGGAGAACTATGGCTACACCTTC. This gives the protein CASSLAGTGENYGYTF.

A single count supports this clonotype. The V call is TRBV2, the J call TRBJ1-2; D unclear. The germline V and J ends were trimmed by 2 bases and 3 bases, with 19 bases remaining between them. Germline V CDR1 and CDR2: SNHLY, FYNNEI. The CDR3 has 17 residues. The CDR3 DNA is TGTGCCAGCAGTGAAAGGTCGGGAGGAGTTGGTTACTATGGCTACACCTTC. Translation gives CASSERSGGVGYYGYTF.

This clonotype was counted a few times. A read error is possible here, since a much larger clone lies one base away. The V gene is TRBV5-1, the J gene TRBJ2-6, with TRBD1 identical over 7 bases. This CDR3 is built from 18 residues. The germline gives CDR1 SGHRS, CDR2 YFSETQ. With V trimmed by 4 bases and J by 1 base, 11 bases remained unmatched. The CDR3 DNA reads as TGCGCCAGCAGCCTGACAGGGATCACCGGATCTGGGGCCAACGTCCTGACTTTC. Protein: CASSLTGITGSGANVLTF.

This clonotype has a handful of counts. The chain recombines TRBV2 with TRBJ2-5; unclear D gene. The CDR3 spans 13 residues. The germline V gene encodes CDR1 SNHLY and CDR2 FYNNEI. V lost 9 bases, J lost 2 bases, and 13 bases lay in between. The CDR3 DNA is TGTGCCAGTACTGCGAGTACACAAGAGACCCAGTACTTC. Its protein is CASTASTQETQYF.

J is TRBJ1-2 and V is TRBV7-9, with 8 nucleotides matching TRBD1. The CDR3 spans 14 residues. Germline loops: CDR1 SEHNR, CDR2 FQNEAQ (reference sequence). The V and J ends lost 3 bases and 8 bases, in that order; junction bases with no gene match: 8. The CDR3 DNA is TGTGCCAGCAGCTTCGGGACAGGACCCTCCGGCTACACCTTC. Translated: CASSFGTGPSGYTF. Full variable domain (missing parts from reference TRBV7-9 and TRBJ1-2): DTGVSQNPRHKITKRGQNVTFRCDPISEHNRLYWYRQTLGQGPEFLTYFQNEAQLEKSRLLSDRFSAERPKGSFSTLEIQRTEQGDSAMYLCASSFGTGPSGYTFGSGTRLTVV.

This clonotype was seen more than once but under ten times. The CDR3 coding sequence is TGTGCCAGCAGTTTCGGGCTGCCTAGCTCCTACAATGAGCAGTTCTTC. Residues: CASSFGLPSSYNEQFF. The rearrangement uses TRBV12-3 or TRBV12-4 and TRBJ2-1; D remains unclear. The length of the CDR3 is 16 residues. V was trimmed by 3 bases and J by 0 bases, leaving 12 bases between them.

This clonotype was recorded once. The chain carries TRBV6-5 and TRBJ2-3; TRBD2 matches 8 bases. The germline gives CDR1 MNHEY, CDR2 SVGAGI. Trimming cost V 6 bases and J 0 bases; bases outside gene matches: 8. This CDR3 is 16 amino acids long. The CDR3 coding sequence is TGTGCCAGCAGACGTACACTAGCGGCTAGCACAGATACGCAGTATTTT. This translates into CASRRTLAASTDTQYF.

The chain combines TRBV11-2 with TRBJ1-5; perhaps TRBD1 as D (5 bases). Trimming cost V 5 bases and J 0 bases, with 8 bases left between them. Germline V gives CDR1 SGHAT, CDR2 FQNNGV. The CDR3 has 14 residues. In DNA, the CDR3 is TGTGCCAGCAGCATCGACAGTAGCAATCAGCCCCAGCATTTT. Translating it yields CASSIDSSNQPQHF.

The CDR3 loop is CASSITGKDYGYTF. CDR3 DNA sequence: TGTGCCAGTAGTATCACGGGGAAGGACTATGGCTACACCTTC. The chain uses TRBV19 and TRBJ1-2, with D unresolved. Germline CDR1 is LNHDA and CDR2 is SQIVND (reference sequence). V was trimmed by 3 bases and J by 3 bases, leaving 11 bases between them. The CDR3 length is 14 residues. Complete variable domain (other parts from reference TRBV19 and TRBJ1-2): DGGITQSPKYLFRKEGQNVTLSCEQNLNHDAMYWYRQDPGQGLRLIYYSQIVNDFQKGDIAEGYSVSREKKESFPLTVTSAQKNPTAFYLCASSITGKDYGYTFGSGTRLTVV.

This chain connects TRBV7-9 to TRBJ2-3, with 10 bases that match TRBD1. V dropped 5 bases and J dropped 2; count of bases not matched to a gene: 7. CDR3 size: 16 residues. In germline, CDR1 is SEHNR, CDR2 FQNEAQ (reference sequence). In DNA form, the CDR3 reads TGTGCCAGCAGCCGGCCCGGGACAGGGGACACAGATACGCAGTATTTT. Translation gives CASSRPGTGDTDTQYF.

About this clonotype: At one end the junction does not follow the germline gene, possibly because of a read error. This rearrangement joins TRBV5-4 to TRBJ1-4, with D possibly TRBD1 on 5 matching bases. Germline CDR1 reads SGHNT; CDR2 reads YYREEE (reference sequence). CDR3 length: 16 amino acids. The CDR3, as DNA: TGCGCCAGCAGTCTTAGACAGTGGCTAGTTAATGAAAAACTGTTTTTT. Translating it yields CASSLRQWLVNEKLFF.

The chain couples TRBV20-1 to TRBJ1-1; D is perhaps TRBD1 (5 bases). CDR3 length: 14 residues. The V end was cut by 3 bases, the J end by 10 bases, with 21 bases between. Germline loops: CDR1 DFQATT, CDR2 SNEGSKA (reference sequence). CDR3 amino acids: CSASQDSLSAGAFF. DNA of the CDR3: TGCAGTGCTAGCCAAGACAGCCTTTCCGCGGGAGCTTTCTTT.

In this sample, this clonotype turned up once. V and J are TRBV30 and TRBJ1-1; D gene uncertain. Between the trimmed V and J ends, which lost 0 bases and 8 bases, there was a span of 7 bases. Germline lookup yields CDR1 GTSNPN and CDR2 SVGIG (reference sequence). The CDR3 loop spans 11 amino acids. The DNA of the CDR3 is TGTGCCTGGAGTGTCGTAGGGGAAGCTTTCTTT. It codes for CAWSVVGEAFF.

The chain combines TRBV24-1 with TRBJ1-1; 10 nucleotides align to TRBD1. V lost 5 bases to trimming and J lost 4 bases; unmatched junction nucleotides: 3. Germline assignment: CDR1 KGHDR and CDR2 SFDVKD. The CDR3 has 14 residues. The CDR3 nucleotides read TGTGCCACCAGTGGGACAGGGGGAGGCACTGAAGCTTTCTTT. Protein sequence: CATSGTGGGTEAFF.

The table lists this clonotype with many counts. This chain uses TRBV7-9 with TRBJ1-5; 10 positions match TRBD1. Germline V gene lookup returns CDR1 SEHNR and CDR2 FQNEAQ (reference sequence). This CDR3 comprises 21 residues. The V gene end was trimmed by 5 bases and the J gene end by 6 bases; junction bases not matched to a gene: 25. Written as DNA, the CDR3 is TGTGCCAGCAGCCCCCGCCTTAGGGGCCTCCGGGACAGGGGAAAGTTTCAGCCCCAGCATTTT. It is translated as CASSPRLRGLRDRGKFQPQHF. The whole variable domain, remainder taken from reference TRBV7-9 and TRBJ1-5, is DTGVSQNPRHKITKRGQNVTFRCDPISEHNRLYWYRQTLGQGPEFLTYFQNEAQLEKSRLLSDRFSAERPKGSFSTLEIQRTEQGDSAMYLCASSPRLRGLRDRGKFQPQHFGDGTRLSIL.

In its sample, this clonotype was seen many times. The rearrangement links TRBV18 to TRBJ2-7; D is unresolved. The CDR3 consists of 14 residues. The germline V gene has CDR1 KGHSH and CDR2 LQKENI. With 3 bases removed from V and 3 bases from J, the gap between germline ends came to 12 bases. The CDR3 DNA reads as TGTGCCAGCTCACCTCAAACCCAGAACTACGAGCAGTACTTC. This gives the protein CASSPQTQNYEQYF.